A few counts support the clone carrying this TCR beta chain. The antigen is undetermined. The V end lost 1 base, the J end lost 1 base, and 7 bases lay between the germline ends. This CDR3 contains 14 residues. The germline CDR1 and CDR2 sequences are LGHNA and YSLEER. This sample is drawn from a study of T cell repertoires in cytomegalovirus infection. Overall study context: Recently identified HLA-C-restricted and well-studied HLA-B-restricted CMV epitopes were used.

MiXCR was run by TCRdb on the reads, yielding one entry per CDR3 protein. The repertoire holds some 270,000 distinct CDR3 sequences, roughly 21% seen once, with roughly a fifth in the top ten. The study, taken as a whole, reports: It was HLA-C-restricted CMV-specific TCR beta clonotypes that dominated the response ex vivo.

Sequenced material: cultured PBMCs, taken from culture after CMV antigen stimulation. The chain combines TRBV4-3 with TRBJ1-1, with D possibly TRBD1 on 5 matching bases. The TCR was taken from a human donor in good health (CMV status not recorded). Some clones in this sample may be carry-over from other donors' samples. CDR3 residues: CASSQATGNTEAFF. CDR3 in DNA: TGCGCCAGCAGCCAAGCAACAGGGAACACTGAAGCTTTCTTT.